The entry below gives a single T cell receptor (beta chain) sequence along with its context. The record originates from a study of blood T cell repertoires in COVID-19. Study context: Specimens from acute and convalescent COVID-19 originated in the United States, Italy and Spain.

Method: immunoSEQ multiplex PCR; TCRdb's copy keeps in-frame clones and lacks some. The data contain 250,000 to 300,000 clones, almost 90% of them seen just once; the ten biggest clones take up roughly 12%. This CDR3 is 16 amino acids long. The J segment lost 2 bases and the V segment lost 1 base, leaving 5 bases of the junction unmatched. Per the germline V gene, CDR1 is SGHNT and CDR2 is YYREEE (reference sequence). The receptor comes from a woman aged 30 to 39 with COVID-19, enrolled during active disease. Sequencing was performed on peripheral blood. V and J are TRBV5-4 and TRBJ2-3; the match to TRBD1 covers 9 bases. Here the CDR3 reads CASSLRDRGDTDTQYF. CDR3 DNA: TGTGCCAGCAGCTTGCGTGACAGGGGGGACACAGATACGCAGTATTTT.